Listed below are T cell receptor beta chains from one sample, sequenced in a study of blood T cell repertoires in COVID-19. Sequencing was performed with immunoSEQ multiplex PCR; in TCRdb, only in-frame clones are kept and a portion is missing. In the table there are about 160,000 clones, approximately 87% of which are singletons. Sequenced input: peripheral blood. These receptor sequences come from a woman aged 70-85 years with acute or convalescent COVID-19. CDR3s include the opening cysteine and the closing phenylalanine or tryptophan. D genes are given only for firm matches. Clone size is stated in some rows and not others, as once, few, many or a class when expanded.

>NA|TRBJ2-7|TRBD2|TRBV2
TGTGCCAGCACCTACCTGGGACTAGAAGTGGTCAGCGAGCAGTACTTC
CASTYLGLEVVSEQYF
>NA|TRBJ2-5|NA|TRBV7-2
TGTGCCAGCAGCTTAGGTCGAGGAGAGACCCAGTACTTC
CASSLGRGETQYF
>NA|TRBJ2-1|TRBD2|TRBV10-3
TGTGCCATCACGGCGGGAGGGACCTACAATGAGCAGTTCTTC
CAITAGGTYNEQFF
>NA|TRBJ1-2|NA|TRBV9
TGTGCCAGCAGCGTAGAGCCCGCGGCCGGAAATGGCTACACCTTC
CASSVEPAAGNGYTF
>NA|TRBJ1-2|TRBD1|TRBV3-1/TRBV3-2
TGTGCCAGCAGCCAAGGACAGGGTCGCTACACCTTC
CASSQGQGRYTF
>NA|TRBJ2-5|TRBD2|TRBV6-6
TGTGCCAGCAACTCACACCTAGCGGAACAAGAGACCCAGTACTTC
CASNSHLAEQETQYF
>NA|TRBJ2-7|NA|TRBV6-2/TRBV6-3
TGTGCCAGCAGTTACTGGTTAGACTACGAGCAGTACTTC
CASSYWLDYEQYF
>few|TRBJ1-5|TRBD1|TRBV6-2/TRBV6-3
TGTGCCAGCAGTTACCCGACAGGGGGCTCAACAAATCAGCCCCAGCATTTT
CASSYPTGGSTNQPQHF
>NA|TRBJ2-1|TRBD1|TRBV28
TGTGCCAGCAGCCAAGGACAGGGGGCGTCGCAGTTCTTC
CASSQGQGASQFF
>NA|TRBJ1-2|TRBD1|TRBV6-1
TGTGCCAGCAGTGAGACAGGGCAAGGCTACACCTTC
CASSETGQGYTF
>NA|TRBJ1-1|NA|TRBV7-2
TGTGCCAGCAGCTTAGCGCTGCGGACACGGAACACTGAAGCTTTCTTT
CASSLALRTRNTEAFF
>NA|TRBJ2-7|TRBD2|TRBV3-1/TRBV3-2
TGTGCCAGCAGCCGGCCGAGCGGGAGACCCCACGAGCAGTACTTC
CASSRPSGRPHEQYF
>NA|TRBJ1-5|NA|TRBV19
TGTGCCAGTAGTATTGAGAGTTATAGCAATCAGCCCCAGCATTTT
CASSIESYSNQPQHF
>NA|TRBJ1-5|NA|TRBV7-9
TGTGCCAGCAGCGGGGACACAAGCAATCAGCCCCAGCATTTT
CASSGDTSNQPQHF
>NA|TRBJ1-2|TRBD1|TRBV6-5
TGTGCCGGCGGACAGGAGGTTAACTATGGCTACACCTTC
CAGGQEVNYGYTF
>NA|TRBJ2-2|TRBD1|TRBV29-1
TGCAGCGTGCGGGTCGGGACAGGGAACACCGGGGAGCTGTTTTTT
CSVRVGTGNTGELFF
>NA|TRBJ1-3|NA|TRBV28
TGTGCCAGCAGTTTTGGGGGGGCGGACACCATATATTTT
CASSFGGADTIYF
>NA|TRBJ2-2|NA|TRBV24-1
TGTGCCACCAGTGATCCCTGGGGGGTTGACACCGGGGAGCTGTTTTTT
CATSDPWGVDTGELFF
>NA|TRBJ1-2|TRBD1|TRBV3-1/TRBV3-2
TGTGCCAGCAGCCAAAACACAGGGGAGCAAGGCTACACCTTC
CASSQNTGEQGYTF
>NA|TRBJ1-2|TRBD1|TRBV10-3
TGTGCCATCAGTGAGGCACGGGACAGGGGCTATGGCTACACCTTC
CAISEARDRGYGYTF
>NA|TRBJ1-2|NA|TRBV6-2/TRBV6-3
TGTGCCAGCAGTTACTCTGGGGGACACCTCTATGGCTACACCTTC
CASSYSGGHLYGYTF
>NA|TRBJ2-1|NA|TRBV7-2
TGTGCCAGCAGCCCCTCGGGGGGCCTATATAATGAGCAGTTCTTC
CASSPSGGLYNEQFF
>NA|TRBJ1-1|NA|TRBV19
TGTGCCAGTAGTACGACAGGCCTGAACACTGAAGCTTTCTTT
CASSTTGLNTEAFF
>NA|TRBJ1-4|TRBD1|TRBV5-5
TGTGCCAGCAGCGGGACAGGGATAACTAATGAAAAACTGTTTTTT
CASSGTGITNEKLFF
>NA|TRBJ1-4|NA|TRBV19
TGTGCCAGTAGTATAGATACGGCTAATGAAAAACTGTTTTTT
CASSIDTANEKLFF
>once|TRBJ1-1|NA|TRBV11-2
TGTGCCAGCAGCTTAGTTGCCAGGATGAACACTGAAGCTTTCTTT
CASSLVARMNTEAFF
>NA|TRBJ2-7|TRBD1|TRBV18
TGTGCCAGCTCACCCGGGACAGGGGGTAAATACGAGCAGTACTTC
CASSPGTGGKYEQYF